This entry lists 17 T cell receptor beta chains sequenced from one sample in a study of PD-L1 blockade in urothelial cancer. This table comes from immunoSEQ multiplex PCR, and its TCRdb copy is limited to in-frame clones, with some not included. The sample records about 41,000 clones, about 79% being singletons. Material: PBMCs, obtained around atezolizumab (anti-PD-L1) treatment. The origin of the receptors is a man aged 60 to 69 with urothelial cancer.

The rearrangement joins TRBV6-1 to TRBJ2-5; TRBD2 is a possible D gene (5 bases). The germline V gene encodes CDR1 MNHNS and CDR2 SASEGT. Trimming removed 2 bases from V and 5 bases from J, with 15 bases in between. The CDR3 sequence is 15 residues long. The CDR3 is CASSESGFRTETQYF. The CDR3 region has the DNA TGTGCCAGCAGTGAATCCGGCTTTAGGACTGAGACCCAGTACTTC.

The V call is TRBV15, the J call TRBJ1-5; a weak D match, TRBD1 (5 bases). Trimming left V 4 bases short and J 3 bases short, with 19 bases between. The CDR3 has 17 amino acids. The germline gives CDR1 LNHNV, CDR2 YYDKDF (reference sequence). The CDR3 loop reads CATSTDSEADLNQPQHF. The CDR3 DNA follows: TGTGCCACCAGCACAGACAGTGAGGCAGATCTCAATCAGCCCCAGCATTTT.

The genes are TRBV9 and TRBJ2-7; 11 bases agree with TRBD1. CDR3 length: 14 residues. V dropped 2 bases and J dropped 6; count of bases not matched to a gene: 4. CDR1 is SGDLS, CDR2 YYNGEE, per germline. CDR3 residues: CASSVGQGEGEQYF. CDR3 bases: TGTGCCAGCAGCGTGGGACAGGGGGAGGGCGAGCAGTACTTC.

This clone showed up just once. The V gene is TRBV30, the J gene TRBJ1-2; 11 bases line up with TRBD1. The V segment lost 2 bases and the J segment 8 bases; nucleotides outside the gene matches: 16. The CDR3 spans 17 residues. Germline-derived CDR1 and CDR2 are GTSNPN and SVGIG (reference sequence). This chain's CDR3 is CAWSPPGQGVIKGGYTF. CDR3 bases: TGTGCCTGGAGTCCACCGGGACAGGGGGTTATCAAGGGAGGCTACACCTTC.

The chain joins TRBV5-4 to TRBJ2-5; TRBD2 agrees at 8 bases. Germline V gene lookup returns CDR1 SGHNT and CDR2 YYREEE (reference sequence). Trimming at V came to 4 bases and at J to 4 bases, leaving 9 bases not matched to a gene. The CDR3 totals 15 residues. In DNA, the CDR3 is TGTGCCAGCAGCGCCGGGACTAGGACCTCAGAGACCCAGTACTTC. As protein: CASSAGTRTSETQYF.

The J gene is TRBJ2-2, the V gene TRBV25-1; a weak D match, TRBD1 (6 bases). CDR1 is MGHDK and CDR2 is SYGVNS in the germline V gene. Deletions cut 2 bases from V and 6 bases from J, with 22 bases between. The CDR3 consists of 18 residues. CDR3 amino acids: CASSERTSTGFFAGELFF. The CDR3 coding sequence is TGTGCCAGCAGTGAACGTACTTCTACAGGGTTTTTCGCCGGGGAGCTGTTTTTT.

The chain combines TRBV6-6 with TRBJ2-7; D gene unclear. The CDR3 loop spans 14 amino acids. Germline V CDR1 and CDR2: MNHNY, SVGAGI (reference sequence). V was clipped by 0 bases and J by 2 bases, with 8 bases between them. Here the CDR3 reads CASSYSEWTYEQYF. DNA for the CDR3: TGTGCCAGCAGTTACTCGGAGTGGACCTACGAGCAGTACTTC.

V usage is TRBV7-9 and J usage is TRBJ2-5; TRBD2 matches at 7 bases. CDR1 and CDR2 (germline): SEHNR, FQNEAQ (reference sequence). The CDR3 extends over 14 amino acids. V dropped 5 bases and J dropped 4; count of bases not matched to a gene: 7. The CDR3 spells CASSQISGGETQYF. As DNA, the CDR3 is TGTGCCAGCAGCCAGATCTCGGGGGGAGAGACCCAGTACTTC.

CDR3 nucleotides: TGTGCCAGCAGTTTGAGGGGACAGGCCCAATCTACGCAGTATTTT. This codes for CASSLRGQAQSTQYF. The chain links TRBV2 to TRBJ2-3; 8 positions match TRBD1. The CDR3 consists of 15 residues. CDR1 SNHLY and CDR2 FYNNEI come from the germline V gene. V gave up 5 bases and J gave up 8 bases; unmatched junction bases: 12.

This chain connects TRBV28 to TRBJ2-7; 11 bases are shared with TRBD2. The germline V gene encodes CDR1 MDHEN and CDR2 SYDVKM. The V and J ends lost 2 bases and 3 bases, in that order; junction bases with no gene match: 9. This CDR3 comprises 17 residues. The CDR3 sequence: CASSLGHGTSGRYEQYF. The CDR3 DNA reads as TGTGCCAGCAGTTTAGGGCACGGGACTAGCGGACGCTACGAGCAGTACTTC. Complete variable domain (other parts from reference TRBV28 and TRBJ2-7): DVKVTQSSRYLVKRTGEKVFLECVQDMDHENMFWYRQDPGLGLRLIYFSYDVKMKEKGDIPEGYSVSREKKERFSLILESASTNQTSMYLCASSLGHGTSGRYEQYFGPGTRLTVT.

The V gene is TRBV19, the J gene TRBJ2-7, with TRBD1 as a possible D gene (6 bases). Germline V gene lookup returns CDR1 LNHDA and CDR2 SQIVND (reference sequence). The CDR3 totals 14 residues. Between the trimmed V and J ends, which lost 2 bases and 4 bases, there was a span of 12 bases. Written as DNA, the CDR3 is TGTGCCAGTAGTATAACGGACAGCCTATACGAGCAGTACTTC. Protein product: CASSITDSLYEQYF.

The rearrangement links TRBV2 to TRBJ2-5; 11 nucleotides match TRBD2. The CDR3 consists of 15 residues. Germline loops: CDR1 SNHLY, CDR2 FYNNEI. After removal of 6 bases from V and 5 bases from J, the junction contained 8 bases not matched to a gene. CDR3 in DNA: TGTGCCAGCAGCTTAGTAGCGGGGGGGCTTGAGACCCAGTACTTC. This codes for CASSLVAGGLETQYF.

V gene TRBV6-5 combines with J gene TRBJ1-4; 7 positions agree with TRBD1. The CDR3 is made up of 12 amino acids. Germline-derived CDR1 and CDR2 are MNHEY and SVGAGI. V shed 6 bases and J 5 bases; nucleotides not matched to a gene: 0. CDR3 sequence reads: CASRTGNEKLFF. CDR3 coding DNA: TGTGCCAGCAGGACAGGGAATGAAAAACTGTTTTTT.

Comment on this clone: Relative to the germline gene, one junction end is altered; a read error may explain this. The V and J genes are TRBV6-1 and TRBJ1-4; 10 nucleotides agree with TRBD1. CDR3 size: 14 residues. Germline assignment: CDR1 MNHNS and CDR2 SASEGT. The DNA of the CDR3 is TGTGCCAGCAGGGAAGACAGGGGGCCTCCAAAACTGTTTTTT. It is translated as CASREDRGPPKLFF.

The rearrangement joins TRBV28 to TRBJ2-2, with 7 nucleotides matching TRBD1. Trimming took 6 bases from V and 0 from J; bases not matched to a gene: 13. The CDR3 is made up of 18 amino acids. The germline V gene has CDR1 MDHEN and CDR2 SYDVKM. CDR3 amino acids: CASRGDRSTTSNTGELFF. In nucleotides, the CDR3 is TGTGCCAGCAGGGGGGACAGATCGACCACATCGAACACCGGGGAGCTGTTTTTT.

The chain uses TRBV5-3 and TRBJ1-4; D is ambiguous. TRBV5-3 is an ORF for which the function is uncertain. Trimming removed 3 bases at V and 0 bases at J, with 12 bases between. This CDR3 is built from 16 residues. The CDR3 nucleotides read TGTGCCAGAAGCTCCTGGTGGCGGACAACTAATGAAAAACTGTTTTTT. It is translated as CARSSWWRTTNEKLFF.

This rearrangement joins TRBV28 to TRBJ1-3; no definite D call. Germline V gene sequence: CDR1 MDHEN, CDR2 SYDVKM. The CDR3 has 16 amino acids. Trimming took off 5 bases at V and 0 bases at J, with 14 bases between the two ends. The CDR3 here is CASSRTPGISGNTIYF. The CDR3, as DNA: TGTGCCAGCAGTCGAACGCCGGGGATCTCTGGAAACACCATATATTTT.